The subject of this entry is one T cell receptor beta chain. The data stem from a study of blood T cell repertoires in COVID-19. Study context: In each case, the material was cDNA or gDNA derived from T cells, B-cell-depleted T cells, or PBMCs.

The CDR3 length is 13 residues. V gave up 8 bases and J gave up 1 base; unmatched junction bases: 3. CDR1 SEHNR and CDR2 FQNEAQ come from the germline V gene (reference sequence). Profiling relied on immunoSEQ multiplex PCR, and the TCRdb table lists in-frame clones only, not all of them. Counted here are more than 350,000 clones, about 88% occurring once; the ten biggest clones make up approximately 1.5%. Participants were aged roughly 18 to 90 years, lived in 24 US areas, and enrolled virtually. All exposed participants met a person with COVID-19 within 2 weeks before entering the study. The sequenced material came from PBMCs or T cells enriched from blood (not recorded which). The receptor was isolated from a woman in her late teens or twenties who had been exposed to COVID-19. The chain employs TRBV7-9 and TRBJ2-5; 8 bases are a match to TRBD1. The CDR3 reads CASSQGAQETQYF. The CDR3, as DNA: TGTGCCAGCTCCCAGGGGGCCCAAGAGACCCAGTACTTC.